The 3 T cell receptor beta chains in this list originate from one sample, sequenced in a study of a mutant IDH1 vaccine in newly diagnosed glioma. Clones were read by immunoSEQ multiplex PCR, and TCRdb kept only the in-frame ones, dropping some. The data show tens of thousands of clones, about 82% seen once. Their recognized antigens are unknown. The time point is: week 35, safety follow-up. All doses held 300 ug of mutant IDH1 20-mer peptide, with topical imiquimod. This specimen consisted of PBMCs, obtained from a glioma patient whose treatment included an IDH1 peptide vaccine. The receptor source for this set is a middle-aged man with glioma.

This clone came up once. The V and J genes are TRBV18 and TRBJ1-1, with a weak D call TRBD1 (6 bases). This CDR3 spans 14 amino acids. CDR1 and CDR2 from the germline V gene are KGHSH and LQKENI. V lost 5 bases and J lost 4, with 14 bases in between. The CDR3 sequence is CASSGGARITEAFF. As DNA, the CDR3 is TGTGCCAGCTCAGGGGGGGCAAGGATCACTGAAGCTTTCTTT.

The chain carries TRBV5-8 and TRBJ2-6, with a tentative D call TRBD2 (5 bases). CDR3 length equals 17 residues. The germline V gene has CDR1 SGHTS and CDR2 YDEGEE. Trimming removed 1 base at V and 4 bases at J, with 15 bases between. CDR3 nucleotide sequence: TGTGCCAGCAGCTTGAGTGGAGAGAGGGCCGGGGCCAACGTCCTGACTTTC. Its protein is CASSLSGERAGANVLTF.

This clone was picked up many times. The chain carries TRBV6-4 and TRBJ2-2, with D unresolved. Per germline, CDR1 MRHNA and CDR2 SNTAGT. V was pared by 5 bases and J by 6 bases, with 10 bases between. This CDR3 is 13 amino acids long. The CDR3 loop reads CASSNGEAGELFF. For the CDR3, the DNA is TGTGCCAGCAGTAATGGGGAAGCCGGGGAGCTGTTTTTT.